Below are 32 T cell receptor beta chains sequenced from a single sample in a study of blood T cell repertoires in COVID-19. Assay used: immunoSEQ multiplex PCR; TCRdb lists only in-frame clones, some missing. The table lists 99,000 or so clones, about 83% of them singletons, with under 2% in the top ten. The specimen sequenced was peripheral blood. The receptors come from a man between 65 and 79 years old with active or convalescent COVID-19.

The chain carries TRBV11-2 and TRBJ1-2; 8 bases match TRBD1. CDR1 is SGHAT, CDR2 FQNNGV, per germline. The CDR3 totals 14 residues. The trim removed 5 bases at V and 4 bases at J, leaving 6 bases unmatched. CDR3: CASSKDRGRYGYTF. CDR3 in DNA: TGTGCCAGCAGCAAAGACAGGGGCCGCTATGGCTACACCTTC.

Only a few counts were recorded for this clone. V gene TRBV2 combines with J gene TRBJ2-7; D call uncertain. Germline V gene sequence: CDR1 SNHLY, CDR2 FYNNEI. V was shortened by 5 bases and J by 5 bases, with 16 bases between the two germline ends. The CDR3 has 14 residues. The CDR3 DNA sequence: TGTGCCAGCAGTATCGACACAAGTACCAACGAGCAGTACTTC. It encodes CASSIDTSTNEQYF.

The chain couples TRBV24-1 to TRBJ1-2; D unresolved. V was shortened by 4 bases and J by 2 bases, with 10 bases between the two germline ends. This CDR3 is 14 amino acids long. The V gene's germline CDR1 is KGHDR and CDR2 SFDVKD. The CDR3 sequence: CATSDPTVNYGYTF. The DNA for the CDR3 is TGTGCCACCAGTGACCCCACGGTGAACTATGGCTACACCTTC.

V is TRBV3-1 (or the pseudogene TRBV3-2) and J is TRBJ2-1, with no clear D. The CDR3 contains 12 residues. The ends were cut back, 6 bases at V and 4 bases at J, with 7 bases in the middle. Germline CDR1 and CDR2: LGHDT and YNNKEL (reference sequence). The CDR3 DNA reads TGTGCCAGCAGACTCAAGTACAATGAGCAGTTCTTC. This gives the protein CASRLKYNEQFF.

The chain has TRBV18 and TRBJ2-5; D may be TRBD1 (5 bases). Per the germline V gene, CDR1 is KGHSH and CDR2 is LQKENI. The V and J ends lost 2 bases and 4 bases respectively, with 5 bases between them. The CDR3 length is 12 residues. CDR3 bases: TGTGCCAGCTCACCAAGGGGAGAGACCCAGTACTTC. It yields the protein CASSPRGETQYF.

This clone came up a few times. J is TRBJ2-7 and V is TRBV27, with 8 nucleotides matching TRBD1. The CDR3 sequence is 14 residues long. Trimming removed 6 bases from V and 2 bases from J; junction bases left unmatched: 6. CDR1 is MNHEY and CDR2 is SMNVEV in the germline V gene (reference sequence). Written as DNA, the CDR3 is TGTGCCAGCAGGAGACAGGGGTCGACCTACGAGCAGTACTTC. Translating it yields CASRRQGSTYEQYF.

The rearrangement uses TRBV7-9 and TRBJ2-5; 11 bases are shared with TRBD1. Germline values: CDR1 SEHNR, CDR2 FQNEAQ (reference sequence). Trimming took 1 base from V and 4 from J; bases not matched to a gene: 5. There are 16 residues in the CDR3. The CDR3 DNA reads TGTGCCAGCAGCTTAGAGGACAGGGGGCGCCTAGAGACCCAGTACTTC. It yields the protein CASSLEDRGRLETQYF.

There are a few counts of this clone. V usage is TRBV2 and J usage is TRBJ1-2; possibly TRBD1 for D (6 bases). Germline CDR1 reads SNHLY; CDR2 reads FYNNEI. V shed 3 bases and J shed 6 bases, with 8 bases lying between them. CDR3 length: 12 amino acids. DNA for the CDR3: TGTGCCAGCAGTGACTCAGGGGATGGCTACACCTTC. Amino acid sequence: CASSDSGDGYTF.

V and J are TRBV5-1 and TRBJ2-4; tentative D call: TRBD2 (7 bases). The V and J ends lost 3 bases and 7 bases respectively, with 20 bases between them. Germline CDR1 and CDR2: SGHRS and YFSETQ. The CDR3 extends over 16 amino acids. The CDR3 protein is CASSSLPVGGQNIQYF. The CDR3 DNA follows: TGCGCCAGCAGCTCCCTCCCTGTGGGGGGGCAGAACATTCAGTACTTC.

The chain is built from TRBV3-1 (or the pseudogene TRBV3-2) and TRBJ2-7; the D gene is possibly TRBD2 (7 bases). The CDR3 is 17 residues long. V was trimmed by 1 base and J by 5 bases, leaving 21 bases between them. Per the germline V gene, CDR1 is LGHDT and CDR2 is YNNKEL (reference sequence). The CDR3 loop is CASSQGWGTGGSDEQYF. The CDR3 region has the DNA TGTGCCAGCAGCCAAGGCTGGGGCACGGGGGGCTCGGACGAGCAGTACTTC.

This clone has a handful of counts. This chain links TRBV30 with TRBJ1-2; 8 bases align to TRBD1. CDR1 and CDR2 from the germline V gene are GTSNPN and SVGIG (reference sequence). This CDR3 contains 15 residues. V was clipped by 0 bases and J by 6 bases; unmatched bases: 9. The CDR3 nucleotides are TGTGCCTGGAGTGTAACTTCAACAGGGGGACATGGCTACACCTTC. Translation: CAWSVTSTGGHGYTF.

The chain links TRBV18 to TRBJ2-7, with 7 bases lining up with TRBD1. The CDR3 extends over 14 amino acids. The germline gives CDR1 KGHSH, CDR2 LQKENI. V was clipped by 2 bases and J by 5 bases; unmatched bases: 6. For the CDR3, the DNA is TGTGCCAGCTCACCAAACAGGGGTCTCGACGAGCAGTACTTC. It translates to CASSPNRGLDEQYF. The full variable domain, its missing parts supplied by reference TRBV18 and TRBJ2-7, is NAGVMQNPRHLVRRRGQEARLRCSPMKGHSHVYWYRQLPEEGLKFMVYLQKENIIDESGMPKERFSAEFPKEGPSILRIQQVVRGDSAAYFCASSPNRGLDEQYFGPGTRLTVT.

The V call is TRBV6-6, the J call TRBJ1-2; D is uncertain. The CDR3 is made up of 12 amino acids. Deletions cut 5 bases from V and 8 bases from J, with 12 bases between. Germline-derived CDR1 and CDR2 are MNHNY and SVGAGI (reference sequence). CDR3 DNA sequence: TGTGCCAGCAGTCCTCCGCAGATGGGCTACACCTTC. This gives the protein CASSPPQMGYTF.

The chain's CDR3 is CSAARNEKLFF. DNA for the CDR3: TGCAGTGCAGCAAGAAATGAAAAACTGTTTTTT. The J gene is TRBJ1-4, the V gene TRBV20-1; D gene uncertain. Germline CDR1 DFQATT, CDR2 SNEGSKA (reference sequence). Trimming stripped 6 bases from V and 5 bases from J, with 7 bases between. The CDR3 runs 11 residues.

V is TRBV3-1 (or the pseudogene TRBV3-2) and J is TRBJ2-7; tentative D call: TRBD2 (6 bases). From germline, CDR1 is LGHDT and CDR2 YNNKEL (reference sequence). This CDR3 contains 16 residues. Deletions cut 5 bases from V and 2 bases from J, with 19 bases between. The CDR3 region has the DNA TGTGCCAGCAGCAACCTCCCAACTAGCTCAGCCTACGAGCAGTACTTC. It encodes CASSNLPTSSAYEQYF.

The chain carries TRBV30 and TRBJ1-2; possible D gene TRBD1, 6 bases. The germline V gene encodes CDR1 GTSNPN and CDR2 SVGIG (reference sequence). The length of the CDR3 is 19 residues. The germline V and J ends were trimmed by 4 bases and 3 bases, with 30 bases remaining between them. CDR3 loop: CAWIVPGWQGINQHYGYTF. The CDR3 DNA is TGTGCCTGGATAGTTCCGGGATGGCAGGGGATTAACCAACACTATGGCTACACCTTC.

The chain links TRBV2 to TRBJ2-1; 10 bases match TRBD2. This CDR3 contains 19 residues. The V segment lost 0 bases and the J segment 0 bases; nucleotides outside the gene matches: 8. Germline V gene sequence: CDR1 SNHLY, CDR2 FYNNEI. The CDR3 loop reads CASSEAATSGAFSYNEQFF. The CDR3 bases are TGTGCCAGCAGTGAAGCAGCCACTAGCGGGGCCTTCTCCTACAATGAGCAGTTCTTC.

This clone has only one observation. The chain links TRBV10-3 to TRBJ1-1, with TRBD1 as a possible D gene (5 bases). The CDR3 consists of 16 residues. CDR1 ENHRY and CDR2 SYGVKD come from the germline V gene. V was cut by 5 bases and J by 0 bases, with 16 bases left in between. The CDR3 sequence is CAISSGGGSMNTEAFF. CDR3 bases: TGTGCCATCAGTTCCGGGGGGGGTTCTATGAACACTGAAGCTTTCTTT.

V and J are TRBV4-1 and TRBJ1-5; D is uncertain. Germline V gene sequence: CDR1 MGHRA, CDR2 YSYEKL. V lost 2 bases and J lost 2, with 7 bases in between. The CDR3 runs to 14 residues. CDR3 sequence (DNA): TGCGCCAGCAGCCAAAGCGGACGCAATCAGCCCCAGCATTTT. It encodes CASSQSGRNQPQHF.

Only one count was recorded for this clone. The chain links TRBV9 to TRBJ2-5, with D perhaps TRBD1 (6 bases). Germline loops: CDR1 SGDLS, CDR2 YYNGEE. The CDR3 extends over 13 amino acids. The germline V and J ends were trimmed by 4 bases and 5 bases, with 12 bases remaining between them. The CDR3 region has the DNA TGTGCCAGCAGCTTACAGGGTAGGGAGACCCAGTACTTC. The encoded protein is CASSLQGRETQYF. Supplemented by reference TRBV9 and TRBJ2-5, the full variable domain reads DSGVTQTPKHLITATGQRVTLRCSPRSGDLSVYWYQQSLDQGLQFLIQYYNGEERAKGNILERFSAQQFPDLHSELNLSSLELGDSALYFCASSLQGRETQYFGPGTRLLVL.

The V and J genes are TRBV2 and TRBJ1-5, with 7 bases lining up with TRBD1. V lost 7 bases, J lost 4 bases, and 7 bases stayed unmatched. The CDR3 extends over 14 amino acids. The germline gives CDR1 SNHLY, CDR2 FYNNEI. The CDR3 region is CASKGRQGNQPQHF. In nucleotides, the CDR3 is TGTGCCAGCAAAGGACGACAGGGTAATCAGCCCCAGCATTTT.

CDR3 bases: TGCGCCAGCAGCCAAGCCTGGGGGGGGGATAGCAATCAGCCCCAGCATTTT. It yields the protein CASSQAWGGDSNQPQHF. V and J are TRBV4-1 and TRBJ1-5; maybe TRBD1 (5 bases). The CDR3 is 17 residues long. Trimming left V 1 base short and J 0 bases short, with 13 bases between. The germline V gene has CDR1 MGHRA and CDR2 YSYEKL.

V gene TRBV28 combines with J gene TRBJ2-3, with D unclear. V lost 4 bases and J 1 base, leaving 3 bases between the germline ends. The CDR3 totals 12 residues. The germline CDR1 and CDR2 sequences are MDHEN and SYDVKM. The CDR3 protein is CASSSGTDTQYF. In nucleotides, the CDR3 is TGTGCCAGCAGTTCTGGCACAGATACGCAGTATTTT.

This chain joins TRBV7-2 and TRBJ1-2; tentative D call: TRBD1 (6 bases). CDR3 size: 15 residues. Germline CDR1 reads SGHTA; CDR2 reads FQGNSA. Trimming shortened V by 7 bases and J by 6 bases, and 21 bases separated the two germline ends. The DNA for the CDR3 is TGTGCCAGCACCTCTTCTGTGGGGGCAAAGAATGGCTACACCTTC. Its protein product is CASTSSVGAKNGYTF.

The chain is built from TRBV7-8 and TRBJ2-2; D may be TRBD2 (7 bases). CDR3 length equals 18 residues. V was pared by 5 bases and J by 0 bases, with 19 bases between. Germline CDR1 and CDR2: SGHVS and FQNEAQ. As DNA, the CDR3 is TGTGCCAGCAGCCCAGGAAATCGGGGGGCTTCGAACACCGGGGAGCTGTTTTTT. Residues: CASSPGNRGASNTGELFF.

The genes are TRBV5-4 and TRBJ1-3; TRBD1 might be the D (6 bases). Trimming stripped 3 bases from V and 1 base from J, with 17 bases between. CDR1 is SGHNT and CDR2 is YYREEE in the germline V gene (reference sequence). The CDR3 extends over 17 amino acids. In DNA form, the CDR3 reads TGTGCCAGCAGCTCGACAGGCTTCGTGGGTTCTGGAAACACCATATATTTT. As protein: CASSSTGFVGSGNTIYF.

The rearrangement links TRBV2 to TRBJ1-6, with a tentative D call TRBD1 (6 bases). CDR1 and CDR2 (germline): SNHLY, FYNNEI. The CDR3 length is 14 residues. Trimming removed 1 base at V and 7 bases at J, with 8 bases between. This CDR3 is CASSEEQGNSPLHF. The CDR3 DNA reads as TGTGCCAGCAGTGAAGAACAGGGAAATTCACCCCTCCACTTT.

This clone was seen only a few times. The V gene is TRBV20-1, the J gene TRBJ1-5; no clear D. From germline, CDR1 is DFQATT and CDR2 SNEGSKA (reference sequence). CDR3 length: 13 residues. V was shortened by 3 bases and J by 0 bases, with 6 bases between the two germline ends. The CDR3 DNA follows: TGCAGTGCTAGTCCAAATAGCAATCAGCCCCAGCATTTT. It is translated as CSASPNSNQPQHF.

The rearrangement joins TRBV5-5 to TRBJ1-5; no clear D. The CDR3 runs 13 residues. The germline V gene encodes CDR1 SGHKS and CDR2 YYEKEE (reference sequence). V was clipped by 0 bases and J by 7 bases, with 8 bases between them. This chain's CDR3 is CASSLDSLQPQHF. The DNA of the CDR3 is TGTGCCAGCAGCTTGGATTCCCTCCAGCCCCAGCATTTT.

The chain is built from TRBV27 and TRBJ2-7; TRBD1 matches at 10 bases. The junction had 6 bases not matched to a gene; V was cut back by 10 bases and J by 3 bases. Germline values: CDR1 MNHEY, CDR2 SMNVEV (reference sequence). This CDR3 contains 13 residues. As DNA, the CDR3 is TGTGCCACCGGGACAGGGGCTTACTACGAGCAGTACTTC. Protein product: CATGTGAYYEQYF.

The CDR3 DNA is TGCGCCAGCAGCTGGAGGACTAGCGGGGGGTGGACAGATACGCAGTATTTT. This encodes CASSWRTSGGWTDTQYF. V and J are TRBV5-1 and TRBJ2-3, with 14 bases that match TRBD2. Germline CDR1 SGHRS, CDR2 YFSETQ. CDR3 length: 17 amino acids. V trimming: 3 bases; J trimming: 3 bases; junction bases outside the gene matches: 6.

This clone was picked up a small number of times. The gene calls are TRBV5-1 and TRBJ1-1; D is unclear. This CDR3 is built from 14 residues. Germline V CDR1 and CDR2: SGHRS, YFSETQ. Trimming left V 4 bases short and J 3 bases short, with 13 bases between. The CDR3 spells CASSPQVSYTEAFF. The CDR3 region has the DNA TGCGCCAGCAGCCCCCAGGTATCGTACACTGAAGCTTTCTTT.